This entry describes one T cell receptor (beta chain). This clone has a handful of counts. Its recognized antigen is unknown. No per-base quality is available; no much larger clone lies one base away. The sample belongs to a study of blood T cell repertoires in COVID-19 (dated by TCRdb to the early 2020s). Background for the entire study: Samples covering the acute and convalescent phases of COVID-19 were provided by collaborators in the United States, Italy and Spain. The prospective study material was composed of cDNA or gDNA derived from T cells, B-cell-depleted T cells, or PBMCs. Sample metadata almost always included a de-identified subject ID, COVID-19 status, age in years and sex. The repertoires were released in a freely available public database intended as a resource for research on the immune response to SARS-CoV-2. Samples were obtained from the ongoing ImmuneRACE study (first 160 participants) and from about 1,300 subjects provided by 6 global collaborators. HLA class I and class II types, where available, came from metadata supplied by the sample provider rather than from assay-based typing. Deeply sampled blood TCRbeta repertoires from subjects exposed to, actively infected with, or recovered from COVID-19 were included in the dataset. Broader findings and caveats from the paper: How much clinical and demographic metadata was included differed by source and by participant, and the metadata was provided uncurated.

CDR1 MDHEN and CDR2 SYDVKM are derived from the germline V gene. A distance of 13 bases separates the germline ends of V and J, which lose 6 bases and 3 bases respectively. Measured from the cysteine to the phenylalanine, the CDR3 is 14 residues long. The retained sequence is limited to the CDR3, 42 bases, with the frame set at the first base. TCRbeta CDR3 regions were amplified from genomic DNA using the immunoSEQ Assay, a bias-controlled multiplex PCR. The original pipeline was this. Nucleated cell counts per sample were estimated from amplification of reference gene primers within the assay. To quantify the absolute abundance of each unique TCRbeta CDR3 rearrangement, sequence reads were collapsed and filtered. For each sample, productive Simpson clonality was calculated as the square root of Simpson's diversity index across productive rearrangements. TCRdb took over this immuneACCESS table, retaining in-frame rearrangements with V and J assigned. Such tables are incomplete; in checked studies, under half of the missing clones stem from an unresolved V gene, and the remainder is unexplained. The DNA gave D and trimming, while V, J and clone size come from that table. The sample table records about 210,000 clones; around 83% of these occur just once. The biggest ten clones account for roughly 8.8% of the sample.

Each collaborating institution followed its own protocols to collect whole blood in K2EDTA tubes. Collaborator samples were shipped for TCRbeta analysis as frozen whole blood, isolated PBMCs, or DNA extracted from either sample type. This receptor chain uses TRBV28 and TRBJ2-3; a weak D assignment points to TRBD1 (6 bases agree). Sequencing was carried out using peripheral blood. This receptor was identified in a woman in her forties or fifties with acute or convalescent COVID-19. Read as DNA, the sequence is TGTGCCAGCAGCACCAAACAGGGTACAGATACGCAGTATTTT. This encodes CASSTKQGTDTQYF.